This is a list of T cell receptor beta chains from one sample in a study of CD8 T cell repertoires and HIV-1 epitope variants. Their antigens remain unidentified. Clones were sequenced by immunoSEQ multiplex PCR, and TCRdb holds only the in-frame ones, with some missing. Counted here are about 5,000 clones, around 71% occurring once; the ten biggest clones make up approximately 40%. Material for sequencing was cultured CD8+ T cells derived from PBMCs. All receptors come from a male donor with HIV. The conserved cysteine and the conserved F or W are not part of the CDR3 here. Fields, in order: clone size, J gene, V gene, CDR3 protein. The size of a clone is reported for some rows only, either as once, few or many, or as a class for expanded clones.

size: once; J: TRBJ1-1; V: TRBV28; CDR3: ASSILNTEAF
size: NA; J: TRBJ2-7; V: TRBV5-6; CDR3: ASSWDRAYEQY
size: NA; J: TRBJ1-1; V: TRBV9; CDR3: ASSVATDNTEAF
size: once; J: TRBJ2-5; V: TRBV7-9; CDR3: ASSKVGGWGETQY
size: NA; J: TRBJ2-6; V: TRBV7-9; CDR3: ASSPTRLAGGAGANVLT
size: once; J: TRBJ2-7; V: TRBV27; CDR3: ASSFGQGAIEQY
size: NA; J: TRBJ2-1; V: TRBV19; CDR3: ASSMGLNNEQF
size: NA; J: TRBJ1-2; V: TRBV4-2; CDR3: ASSQEGLGQGYGYT
size: NA; J: TRBJ2-5; V: TRBV7-9; CDR3: ASTETSGESETQY
size: few; J: TRBJ1-6; V: TRBV4-3; CDR3: ASSQGDEGRPLH
size: NA; J: TRBJ1-2; V: TRBV15; CDR3: ATSREQAHGYT
size: NA; J: TRBJ2-3; V: TRBV7-7; CDR3: ASSPDSLTDTQY
size: once; J: TRBJ1-5; V: TRBV6-1; CDR3: ASSGGQGIHQPQH